The text below deals with one TCR beta chain. Its antigen is as yet unknown. In the PCR, 60 Vbeta and 13 Jbeta primers were used. Here immunoSEQ multiplex PCR was the method, and the copy in TCRdb shows in-frame clones only, minus some. The table lists 180,000 or so clones, around 80% of them singletons. Trimming stripped 4 bases from V and 3 bases from J, with 13 bases between. Germline CDR1 and CDR2: MNHEY and SMNVEV (reference sequence). The CDR3 is 14 residues long. This sample stems from a study of cytomegalovirus exposure and HLA in healthy donors. Findings and caveats of the study: Presence/absence analyses took donor sequencing depth as roughly uniform. Specificity of a few CMV-associated chains for CMV antigens was verified in vitro. TCR beta sequences reportedly predicted most subjects' HLA-A and HLA-B alleles accurately.

The sequenced sample was PBMCs. The J gene is TRBJ2-7, the V gene TRBV27, with a weak D call TRBD1 (6 bases). The TCR sequence derives from a man between 18 and 29 years old in good health and CMV-seronegative. The chain's CDR3 is CASSYTGQHYEQYF. The CDR3 DNA reads TGTGCCAGCAGTTACACGGGACAACACTACGAGCAGTACTTC.